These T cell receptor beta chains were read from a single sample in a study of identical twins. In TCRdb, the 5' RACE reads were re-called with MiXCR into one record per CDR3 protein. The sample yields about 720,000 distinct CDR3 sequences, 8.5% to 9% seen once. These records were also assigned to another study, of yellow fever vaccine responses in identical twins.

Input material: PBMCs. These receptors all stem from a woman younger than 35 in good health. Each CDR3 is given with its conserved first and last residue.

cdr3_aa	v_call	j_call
CASSLGSLGETQYF	TRBV7-2	TRBJ2-5
CSVIRAGPPEGNIQYF	TRBV29-1	TRBJ2-4
CSTNLPGQGPYNEQFF	TRBV20-1	TRBJ2-1
CASSFGPGGGFEQYF	TRBV12-3/TRBV12-4	TRBJ2-7
CSAITGAEQYF	TRBV29-1	TRBJ2-7
CASSQDDPGATEETQYF	TRBV4-1	TRBJ2-5
CASSQGGLYNEQFF	TRBV4-3	TRBJ2-1
CASSLNVGGGPYNEQFF	TRBV7-3	TRBJ2-1
CASSAIRDSPLHF	TRBV7-3	TRBJ1-6
CASSFGGRPQETQYF	TRBV11-1	TRBJ2-5
CASSQANRYSYEQYF	TRBV3-1	TRBJ2-7
CSAWGSGYYEQYF	TRBV20-1	TRBJ2-7
CASSFSDPNTEAFF	TRBV5-1	TRBJ1-1
CSVDSGGYTF	TRBV29-1	TRBJ1-2